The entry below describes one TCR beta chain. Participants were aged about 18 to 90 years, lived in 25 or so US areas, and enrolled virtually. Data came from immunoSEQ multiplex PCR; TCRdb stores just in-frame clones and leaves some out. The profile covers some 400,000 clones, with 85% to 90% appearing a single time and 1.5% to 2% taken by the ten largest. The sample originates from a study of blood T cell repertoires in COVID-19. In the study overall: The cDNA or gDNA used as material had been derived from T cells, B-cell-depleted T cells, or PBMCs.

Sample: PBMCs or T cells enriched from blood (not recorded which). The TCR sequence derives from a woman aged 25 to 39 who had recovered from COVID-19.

CDR3 nucleotides: TGTGCCAGCAGTGAAGGCGCGAATGGCTACACCTTC. This sequence encodes CASSEGANGYTF. This chain connects TRBV2 to TRBJ1-2; D is undetermined. Germline loops: CDR1 SNHLY, CDR2 FYNNEI. Trimming cost V 1 base and J 6 bases, with 6 bases left between them. CDR3 size: 12 residues.